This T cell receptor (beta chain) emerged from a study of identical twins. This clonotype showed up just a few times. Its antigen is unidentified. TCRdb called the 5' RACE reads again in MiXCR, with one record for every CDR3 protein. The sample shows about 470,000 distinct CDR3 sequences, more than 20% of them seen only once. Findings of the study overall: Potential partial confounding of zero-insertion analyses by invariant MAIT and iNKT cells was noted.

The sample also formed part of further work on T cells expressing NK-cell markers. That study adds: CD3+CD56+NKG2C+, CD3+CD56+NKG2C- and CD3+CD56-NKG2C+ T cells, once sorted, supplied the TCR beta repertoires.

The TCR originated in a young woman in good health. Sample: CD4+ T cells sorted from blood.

CDR3 in amino acids: CASSFQPGRADTQYF. CDR3 bases: TGCGCCAGCAGCTTCCAACCGGGTAGAGCAGATACGCAGTATTTT. The chain joins TRBV5-1 to TRBJ2-3, with unresolved D. The CDR3 has 15 amino acids. The germline V gene has CDR1 SGHRS and CDR2 YFSETQ. The V end lost 2 bases, the J end lost 4 bases, and 14 bases lay between the germline ends.